This T cell receptor (beta chain) was retrieved from a study of cytomegalovirus exposure and HLA in healthy donors. Though nominally healthy at sampling, donors likely had unrecorded immune exposures. V shed 3 bases, J shed 6 bases, and the junction held 12 bases outside the gene matches. The CDR3 extends over 16 amino acids. CDR1 and CDR2 from the germline V gene are SGHRS and YFSETQ. Primers: 60 Vbeta forward and 13 Jbeta reverse. The repertoire was sequenced with immunoSEQ multiplex PCR; TCRdb's copy has only in-frame clones and lacks some. Here the sample spans some 150,000 clones, about 80% being singletons. On this clone itself: The antigen is not known.

Study-level findings and limits: The study carried out a later analysis of TCR beta sequences. It associated some 18,000 of them with specific HLA alleles at a false discovery rate of 0.05. Several V segments, TRBV6-2 and TRBV6-3 among them, could not be told apart and were dropped.

This sequence was found in a man aged 35 to 55 in good health and CMV-seropositive. This chain links TRBV5-1 with TRBJ1-2; TRBD1 aligns across 9 bases. Sequencing input: PBMCs. Written as DNA, the CDR3 is TGCGCCAGCAGCTCCATTGCGGACAGGGGCATTCATGGCTACACCTTC. Its protein is CASSSIADRGIHGYTF.